This T cell receptor (beta chain) was identified in a study of blood T cells in healthy people across ages. The sample holds one count of this clonotype. Its antigen is not known. From germline, CDR1 is SGDLS and CDR2 YYNGEE. The J segment lost 2 bases and the V segment lost 3 bases, leaving 7 bases of the junction unmatched. This CDR3 has 15 residues. PCR was performed a second time for about 6 to 11 cycles using a sample-barcoded 5' primer and a J-beta primer mix. MiXCR was run by TCRdb on the 5' RACE reads, yielding one entry per CDR3 protein. Here the sample spans roughly 680,000 distinct CDR3 sequences, around 48% being singletons. Study-wide results and caveats: Long-lived and aged donors differed, with more naive CD4+ cells and higher diversity in the long-lived.

Aged roughly 6 to 95, donors were systemically healthy Caucasians from Russia. The chain links TRBV9 to TRBJ2-5, with 7 bases that match TRBD1. This clonotype originated in a woman aged 55 to 70 in good health. The source material was blood. Written as DNA, the CDR3 is TGTGCCAGCAGCGGGGGGACAGCTAGACAAGAGACCCAGTACTTC. It encodes CASSGGTARQETQYF.